The present TCR beta chain was sequenced within a study of neurological immune-mediated disorders. Study-level findings and limits: Grouping of repertoires by phylogeny put those of 18 of 34 multiple sclerosis patients into a single related-CDR3 cluster, a possible signature.

Every sequencing run generated in excess of 180 million TCR-beta sequences. These sequences covered 15-18 subjects. MiXCR was run by TCRdb on the 5' RACE reads, yielding one entry per CDR3 protein. The repertoire has 66,000 or so distinct CDR3 sequences, 5.2% of them found once; the top ten carry 2.5% to 3%. The V gene lost 8 bases and the J gene lost 4 bases, with 22 bases spanning the gap. The CDR3 spans 15 residues. The germline gives CDR1 DFQATT, CDR2 SNEGSKA (reference sequence). This clonotype was recorded at least ten times. Its antigen is unidentified. This clonotype originated in a woman aged 30 to 39 with multiple sclerosis. Sequenced: PBMCs. This rearrangement joins TRBV20-1 to TRBJ2-3, with D possibly being TRBD2 (5 bases). The CDR3 here is CSNTPLGRGSDTQYF. CDR3 nucleotide sequence: TGCAGTAACACTCCGTTGGGCCGCGGGTCAGATACGCAGTATTTT.